The 8 T cell receptor beta chains below all came from one sample that was sequenced in a study of blood T cell repertoires in COVID-19. Assay: immunoSEQ multiplex PCR; the TCRdb copy retains only in-frame clones and omits some. The table records some 390,000 clones, roughly 86% of them present only once. Input material: peripheral blood. The receptor set was obtained from a woman in her sixties or seventies with COVID-19, enrolled during active disease.

This chain connects TRBV25-1 to TRBJ1-6, with 7 bases identical to TRBD1. Germline V gene data show CDR1 as MGHDK and CDR2 as SYGVNS. V was pared by 5 bases and J by 7 bases, with 8 bases of the junction left unmatched. This CDR3 is 15 amino acids long. The CDR3 DNA reads as TGTGCCAGCAGTTCTGCGGGACAGACAAATTCACCCCTCCACTTT. Encoded protein: CASSSAGQTNSPLHF.

The V and J genes are TRBV9 and TRBJ1-1; 10 nucleotides match TRBD1. V lost 4 bases to trimming and J lost 1 base; unmatched junction nucleotides: 13. This CDR3 spans 18 amino acids. Germline values: CDR1 SGDLS, CDR2 YYNGEE. CDR3 residues: CASSPQGQGFRKNTEAFF. DNA of the CDR3: TGTGCCAGCAGCCCACAGGGACAGGGGTTTAGAAAGAACACTGAAGCTTTCTTT. Full variable domain (outside the CDR3, taken from reference TRBV9 and TRBJ1-1): DSGVTQTPKHLITATGQRVTLRCSPRSGDLSVYWYQQSLDQGLQFLIQYYNGEERAKGNILERFSAQQFPDLHSELNLSSLELGDSALYFCASSPQGQGFRKNTEAFFGQGTRLTVV.

This clone was observed once. The CDR3 nucleotides are TGCGCCAGCAGTCCGGGAGGTATGAACACTGAAGCTTTCTTT. Translated, it gives CASSPGGMNTEAFF. The chain is built from TRBV4-1 and TRBJ1-1; D gene uncertain. V dropped 6 bases and J dropped 0 bases, with 11 bases sitting between them. CDR1 MGHRA and CDR2 YSYEKL come from the germline V gene. The CDR3 consists of 14 residues.

The J gene is TRBJ1-2, the V gene TRBV7-9; no clear D gene. CDR3 size: 14 residues. The germline V and J ends were trimmed by 5 bases and 4 bases, with 14 bases remaining between them. Germline-derived CDR1 and CDR2 are SEHNR and FQNEAQ (reference sequence). The CDR3 nucleotides read TGTGCCAGCAGCCCCCCCGACTTCGTCTATGGCTACACCTTC. Encoded protein: CASSPPDFVYGYTF.

CDR3 in amino acids: CASSLWDSISPLHF. DNA for the CDR3: TGTGCCAGCAGTCTCTGGGACAGCATTTCACCCCTCCACTTT. V and J are TRBV6-5 and TRBJ1-6, with TRBD1 matching over 7 bases. The J segment lost 9 bases and the V segment lost 5 bases, leaving 7 bases of the junction unmatched. Per germline, CDR1 MNHEY and CDR2 SVGAGI. The CDR3 totals 14 residues.

The genes are TRBV6-5 and TRBJ2-2; D is possibly TRBD2 (6 bases). This CDR3 has 13 residues. Trimming took off 7 bases at V and 7 bases at J, with 13 bases between the two ends. Germline-derived CDR1 and CDR2 are MNHEY and SVGAGI. The DNA for the CDR3 is TGTGCCAGCAAGGGTAGGGAGGTCGGGGAGCTGTTTTTT. Residues: CASKGREVGELFF.

With respect to this clone: A junction end diverges from the germline sequence, so it may reflect a read error. The chain has TRBV11-2 and TRBJ1-2; the D is unclear. Germline CDR1 reads SGHAT; CDR2 reads FQNNGV. The CDR3 runs 16 residues. The DNA of the CDR3 is TGTGCCAGCAGCATAGATGTTCCGAAACAGATGGATGGCTACACCTTC. Protein sequence: CASSIDVPKQMDGYTF.

The chain employs TRBV4-2 and TRBJ1-5; 9 bases are a match to TRBD1. Trimming at V came to 1 base and at J to 5 bases, leaving 3 bases not matched to a gene. The CDR3 covers 15 residues. The germline V gene has CDR1 LGHNA and CDR2 YNFKEQ. The CDR3 DNA sequence: TGTGCCAGCAGCCAAGGACAGGGGGACGATCAGCCCCAGCATTTT. Protein product: CASSQGQGDDQPQHF.